Listed below are T cell receptor beta chains from one sample, sequenced in a study of cytomegalovirus exposure and HLA in healthy donors. The repertoire was sequenced with immunoSEQ multiplex PCR; TCRdb's copy has only in-frame clones and lacks some. The repertoire holds 130,000 or so clones, with roughly 71% as singletons. The source material was PBMCs. The receptors were sampled from a woman between 40 and 50 years old in good health and CMV-seropositive. CDR3s include the opening cysteine and the closing phenylalanine or tryptophan. D genes are given only for firm matches. The size field is filled for only some rows; it gives once, few, many or a size class.

V gene: TRBV7-6; D gene: TRBD1; J gene: TRBJ1-4; clone size: few; CDR3 DNA: TGTGCCAGCAGCAAAACCGGGACAGGGAATGAAAAACTGTTTTTT; CDR3 protein: CASSKTGTGNEKLFF
V gene: TRBV2; D gene: .; J gene: TRBJ1-2; clone size: .; CDR3 DNA: TGTGCCAGCAGGGGGGGGGTCGATGCTAACTATGGCTACACCTTC; CDR3 protein: CASRGGVDANYGYTF
V gene: TRBV7-2; D gene: TRBD1; J gene: TRBJ1-5; clone size: .; CDR3 DNA: TGTGCCAGCAGTCCGACAGGGGGACCACAGCCCCAGCATTTT; CDR3 protein: CASSPTGGPQPQHF
V gene: TRBV27; D gene: TRBD2; J gene: TRBJ2-1; clone size: .; CDR3 DNA: TGTGCCAGCAGTTTGTTACTAGCGGGAGAGAATAATGAGCAGTTCTTC; CDR3 protein: CASSLLLAGENNEQFF
V gene: TRBV10-3; D gene: TRBD2; J gene: TRBJ2-3; clone size: .; CDR3 DNA: TGTGCCATCAGCCTACTAGCGGACACAGATACGCAGTATTTT; CDR3 protein: CAISLLADTDTQYF
V gene: TRBV5-6; D gene: TRBD2; J gene: TRBJ2-1; clone size: .; CDR3 DNA: TGTGCCAGCAGCTTTAAACTAGCGAACTCCTACAATGAGCAGTTCTTC; CDR3 protein: CASSFKLANSYNEQFF
V gene: TRBV5-1; D gene: TRBD1; J gene: TRBJ1-1; clone size: .; CDR3 DNA: TGCGCCAGCAGCTTGGACCCAGGGGGCACTGAAGCTTTCTTT; CDR3 protein: CASSLDPGGTEAFF
V gene: TRBV6-5; D gene: .; J gene: TRBJ1-1; clone size: .; CDR3 DNA: TGTGCCAGCAGTTACTTCGGGAACCCCGACACTGAAGCTTTCTTT; CDR3 protein: CASSYFGNPDTEAFF
V gene: TRBV13; D gene: TRBD1; J gene: TRBJ1-6; clone size: .; CDR3 DNA: TGTGCCAGCAGCCCCGGGACAGGGAATTCACCCCTCCACTTT; CDR3 protein: CASSPGTGNSPLHF
V gene: TRBV4-3; D gene: TRBD2; J gene: TRBJ2-5; clone size: .; CDR3 DNA: TGCGCCAGCAGCCAAGACCTTGGCGGGAGCGGACGAGAGACCCAGTACTTC; CDR3 protein: CASSQDLGGSGRETQYF
V gene: TRBV14; D gene: .; J gene: TRBJ1-1; clone size: .; CDR3 DNA: TGTGCCAGCAGCCTTTTGGACAGTCTGAACACTGAAGCTTTCTTT; CDR3 protein: CASSLLDSLNTEAFF
V gene: TRBV25-1; D gene: TRBD1; J gene: TRBJ1-2; clone size: .; CDR3 DNA: TGTGCCAGCAGTGCCGGGACAGGGTCTGGCTACACCTTC; CDR3 protein: CASSAGTGSGYTF